The 18 T cell receptor beta chains listed next were all sequenced from one sample in a study of T cell responses to AZD1222 COVID-19 vaccine. Here immunoSEQ multiplex PCR was the method, and the copy in TCRdb shows in-frame clones only, minus some. Altogether about 130,000 clones are present, 86% being singletons, with the ten largest covering less than 15%. The sample consisted of peripheral blood, taken on day 0 of AZD1222 vaccination. Receptors were obtained from an adult in good health.

This clone was picked up one time. The CDR3 DNA sequence: TGTGCCAGCACCCAAGTTAGCGGGAGATTAGATACGCAGTATTTT. Translated: CASTQVSGRLDTQYF. The chain couples TRBV28 to TRBJ2-3; 9 nucleotides line up with TRBD2. CDR1 MDHEN and CDR2 SYDVKM come from the germline V gene. V dropped 7 bases and J dropped 5; count of bases not matched to a gene: 10. The CDR3 length is 15 residues.

This rearrangement joins TRBV11-2 to TRBJ2-3, with 10 bases identical to TRBD2. CDR1 and CDR2 (germline): SGHAT, FQNNGV. CDR3 size: 16 residues. J lost 5 bases, V lost 5 bases, and 10 bases had no gene match. Here the CDR3 reads CASSPRLAGAVDTQYF. As DNA, the CDR3 is TGTGCCAGCAGCCCCCGCCTAGCGGGAGCCGTAGATACGCAGTATTTT.

J is TRBJ2-7 and V is TRBV20-1; TRBD1 might be the D (6 bases). CDR1 and CDR2 (germline): DFQATT, SNEGSKA (reference sequence). The CDR3 covers 16 residues. V was shortened by 3 bases and J by 0 bases, with 18 bases between the two germline ends. CDR3 protein: CSASGLPGQSSYEQYF. The CDR3 DNA sequence: TGCAGTGCTAGTGGGCTTCCGGGACAAAGCTCCTACGAGCAGTACTTC.

The V and J genes are TRBV3-1 (or the pseudogene TRBV3-2) and TRBJ1-2, with a weak D call TRBD1 (5 bases). CDR3 length: 14 amino acids. V was trimmed by 4 bases and J by 8 bases, leaving 17 bases between them. CDR1 is LGHDT, CDR2 YNNKEL, per germline (reference sequence). The CDR3 here is CASSREGPVVGYTF. DNA for the CDR3: TGTGCCAGCAGCCGTGAGGGGCCAGTGGTGGGCTACACCTTC.

The chain couples TRBV11-2 to TRBJ1-5; weak D call: TRBD1 (5 bases). This CDR3 region has 16 residues. Germline values: CDR1 SGHAT, CDR2 FQNNGV. V was cut by 6 bases and J by 4 bases, with 19 bases left in between. DNA of the CDR3: TGTGCCAGCAGTCCTTTAACCGGGACCCAGAATCAGCCCCAGCATTTT. Its translation: CASSPLTGTQNQPQHF.

V is TRBV9 and J is TRBJ2-1; weak D call: TRBD1 (5 bases). CDR3 length: 15 amino acids. The V gene lost 4 bases and the J gene lost 9 bases, with 20 bases spanning the gap. Germline V gives CDR1 SGDLS, CDR2 YYNGEE. CDR3 loop: CASSPKGWGVGEQFF. The CDR3 nucleotides read TGTGCCAGCAGCCCAAAGGGTTGGGGCGTGGGTGAGCAGTTCTTC.

This clone has just a few counts. V and J are TRBV6-4 and TRBJ2-1, with 8 bases lining up with TRBD2. CDR1 and CDR2 (germline): MRHNA, SNTAGT. This CDR3 has 14 residues. After removal of 6 bases from V and 8 bases from J, the junction contained 9 bases not matched to a gene. The CDR3 reads CASREGTSSDEQFF. The CDR3 bases are TGTGCCAGCAGGGAAGGGACTAGTAGCGATGAGCAGTTCTTC.

The rearrangement links TRBV7-2 to TRBJ2-3; D may match TRBD1 or TRBD2 (5 bases each). The germline V gene encodes CDR1 SGHTA and CDR2 FQGNSA. The V gene lost 5 bases and the J gene lost 3 bases, with 12 bases spanning the gap. The CDR3 is 14 amino acids. This chain's CDR3 is CASSEGRRTDTQYF. CDR3 DNA sequence: TGTGCCAGCAGCGAGGGACGGAGAACAGATACGCAGTATTTT.

The chain has TRBV4-2 and TRBJ2-7; TRBD1 matches 11 bases. The V gene end was trimmed by 4 bases and the J gene end by 3 bases; junction bases not matched to a gene: 5. This CDR3 contains 15 residues. CDR1 is LGHNA, CDR2 YNFKEQ, per germline. CDR3 loop: CASSRGTGGLYEQYF. The CDR3 bases are TGTGCCAGCAGCCGGGGGACAGGGGGTCTCTACGAGCAGTACTTC.

V and J are TRBV7-5 and TRBJ1-6; the table names TRBD1, a call not compared with the DNA. TRBV7-5 is marked as a pseudogene. The CDR3 loop spans 18 amino acids. Here the CDR3 DNA reads TGTGTCAGAAGCTTAGCGCGAACAGCACACTCCTATAATTCACCCCTCCACTTT. Translating gives CVRSLARTAHSYNSPLHF.

The rearrangement links TRBV5-1 to TRBJ2-2; TRBD1 matches at 7 bases. The CDR3 consists of 14 residues. The V gene's germline CDR1 is SGHRS and CDR2 YFSETQ. V trimming: 0 bases; J trimming: 8 bases; junction bases outside the gene matches: 4. The CDR3 nucleotides are TGCGCCAGCAGCTTGGGACAGGGTTCGGGGGAGCTGTTTTTT. Its protein is CASSLGQGSGELFF.

The CDR3 sequence: CASSHPGAPSYNEQFF. CDR3 in DNA: TGTGCCAGCAGCCATCCTGGGGCCCCCTCCTACAATGAGCAGTTCTTC. The V call is TRBV3-1 (or the pseudogene TRBV3-2), the J call TRBJ2-1, with D possibly matching TRBD1 (5 bases). V lost 3 bases and J lost 0, with 12 bases in between. The CDR3 runs 16 residues. Germline-derived CDR1 and CDR2 are LGHDT and YNNKEL (reference sequence).

The chain links TRBV3-1 (or the pseudogene TRBV3-2) to TRBJ1-2, with 8 bases matching TRBD1. This CDR3 is 14 amino acids long. V gave up 2 bases and J gave up 7 bases; unmatched junction bases: 6. Germline V gene lookup returns CDR1 LGHDT and CDR2 YNNKEL (reference sequence). CDR3 sequence (DNA): TGTGCCAGCAGCCAAAGGCAGGGGGCGAGTGGCTACACCTTC. It encodes CASSQRQGASGYTF.

The chain combines TRBV11-2 with TRBJ1-3, with D possibly matching TRBD1 (5 bases). CDR3 length equals 15 residues. Trimming removed 1 base at V and 4 bases at J, with 11 bases between. Germline-derived CDR1 and CDR2 are SGHAT and FQNNGV. The CDR3 DNA is TGTGCCAGCAGCTTAGTTGGGACGCTCGGAAACACCATATATTTT. Protein product: CASSLVGTLGNTIYF.

This rearrangement joins TRBV3-1 (or the pseudogene TRBV3-2) to TRBJ2-7; D call uncertain. The V gene's germline CDR1 is LGHDT and CDR2 YNNKEL (reference sequence). Trimming took 2 bases from V and 6 from J, leaving 11 bases between them. CDR3 length: 13 residues. For the CDR3, the DNA is TGTGCCAGCAGCCAAACTGGGCAGTTCGAGCAGTACTTC. It yields the protein CASSQTGQFEQYF.

This clone was counted only a few times. This chain joins TRBV5-1 and TRBJ2-3; either TRBD1 or TRBD2 may fit D (5 bases each). This CDR3 is built from 17 residues. CDR1 SGHRS and CDR2 YFSETQ come from the germline V gene. V was clipped by 2 bases and J by 2 bases, with 18 bases between them. The DNA of the CDR3 is TGCGCCAGCAGCTTTGGGGGTCTTGCAGGGTACACAGATACGCAGTATTTT. Protein product: CASSFGGLAGYTDTQYF.

In its sample, this clone was seen a few times. The chain joins TRBV19 to TRBJ2-7; either TRBD1 or TRBD2 may fit D (5 bases each). Trimming removed 3 bases from V and 5 bases from J, with 20 bases in between. This CDR3 has 16 residues. The germline V gene encodes CDR1 LNHDA and CDR2 SQIVND (reference sequence). Here the CDR3 DNA reads TGTGCCAGTAGTATGCCCTCGGGACGGCAGCGTAACGAGCAGTACTTC. Encoded protein: CASSMPSGRQRNEQYF.

V and J are TRBV5-8 and TRBJ1-6; D is uncertain. The V and J ends lost 5 bases and 9 bases respectively, with 15 bases between them. The V gene's germline CDR1 is SGHTS and CDR2 YDEGEE. The CDR3 covers 14 residues. CDR3 DNA sequence: TGTGCCAGCAGTTCGAGGGTAAACCTTTCACCCCTCCACTTT. Protein sequence: CASSSRVNLSPLHF.